This is a list of T cell receptor beta chains from one sample in a study of T cell responses to AZD1222 COVID-19 vaccine. Assay: immunoSEQ multiplex PCR; the TCRdb copy retains only in-frame clones and omits some. Of some 190,000 clones detected, around 90% appear once; the ten largest clones hold 1.5% to 2.5%. Source: peripheral blood, taken 28 days after the second AZD1222 dose. The receptor source for this set is an adult who received the AZD1222 COVID-19 vaccine. Each CDR3 is given with its conserved first and last residue. The order of the fields is V gene, clone size, J gene, D gene, CDR3 protein, CDR3 DNA. A D gene is named only where the DNA matches it firmly. Some rows mark clone size as missing; the rest say once, few, many or name a class of expanded clone.

>TRBV29-1|once|TRBJ2-7|TRBD2
CSGAAGTGEQYF
TGCAGCGGGGCAGCGGGGACCGGCGAGCAGTACTTC
>TRBV11-3|-|TRBJ2-5|-
CASSLGRGVTETQYF
TGTGCCAGCAGCTTAGGCAGGGGGGTAACCGAGACCCAGTACTTC
>TRBV19|-|TRBJ1-1|TRBD1
CAALYRGPTEAFF
TGTGCCGCCTTGTACAGGGGGCCTACTGAAGCTTTCTTT
>TRBV5-4|-|TRBJ2-5|-
CASSTESGRVGETQYF
TGTGCCAGCAGCACCGAATCCGGGAGAGTCGGAGAGACCCAGTACTTC
>TRBV5-1|-|TRBJ2-7|-
CASSTGLRYEQYF
TGCGCCAGCAGCACCGGACTACGCTACGAGCAGTACTTC
>TRBV3-1/TRBV3-2|-|TRBJ2-7|-
CASSQVTGARESYEQYF
TGTGCCAGCAGCCAAGTCACGGGAGCGCGAGAGTCCTACGAGCAGTACTTC
>TRBV11-2|few|TRBJ2-2|TRBD2
CASSLELAGATGELFF
TGTGCCAGCAGCTTAGAACTAGCGGGGGCCACCGGGGAGCTGTTTTTT
>TRBV11-1|-|TRBJ1-6|-
CASSSEGGSYNSPLHF
TGTGCCAGCAGCTCCGAAGGGGGTTCCTATAATTCACCCCTCCACTTT
>TRBV30|-|TRBJ2-7|-
CAWRNRATYEQYF
TGTGCCTGGAGAAACAGGGCCACCTACGAGCAGTACTTC
>TRBV19|-|TRBJ1-2|TRBD1
CASSPRTGRPSAWRDYGYTF
TGTGCCAGTAGTCCTCGGACAGGGCGACCCTCGGCATGGCGTGACTATGGCTACACCTTC
>TRBV10-3|-|TRBJ2-3|TRBD2
CATLSTSGGNTDTQYF
TGTGCCACCCTCTCGACTAGCGGGGGGAACACAGATACGCAGTATTTT
>TRBV19|-|TRBJ1-1|-
CASSKRGGLGTEAFF
TGTGCCAGTAGTAAGAGGGGGGGTCTGGGGACTGAAGCTTTCTTT
>TRBV12-3/TRBV12-4|-|TRBJ1-2|TRBD1
CASSRDRGWGYTF
TGTGCCAGCAGTCGGGACAGGGGTTGGGGCTACACCTTC
>TRBV30|-|TRBJ1-1|-
CAWSVRWSTEAFF
TGTGCCTGGAGTGTACGTTGGTCGACTGAAGCTTTCTTT
>TRBV18|-|TRBJ1-3|-
CATYPSSGNTIYF
TGTGCCACCTATCCGAGCTCTGGAAACACCATATATTTT
>TRBV18|-|TRBJ2-5|-
CASSPRTGLGETQYF
TGTGCCAGCTCACCTCGGACGGGGCTCGGGGAGACCCAGTACTTC
>TRBV11-2|-|TRBJ1-6|TRBD1
CASSLGWDRVYGRYSPLHF
TGTGCCAGCAGCTTAGGATGGGACAGGGTTTATGGTAGATATTCACCCCTCCACTTT
>TRBV9|-|TRBJ2-3|-
CASSPSDGTDTQYF
TGTGCCAGCAGCCCAAGTGATGGCACAGATACGCAGTATTTT
>TRBV3-1/TRBV3-2|-|TRBJ2-7|-
CASSPSSNLEQYF
TGTGCCAGCAGCCCTTCTAGTAATCTCGAGCAGTACTTC
>TRBV9|-|TRBJ1-1|-
CASSVEGLTEAFF
TGTGCCAGCAGCGTAGAAGGGTTGACTGAAGCTTTCTTT
>TRBV5-6|-|TRBJ2-7|-
CASSSLGGSSYEQYF
TGTGCCAGCAGCTCCCTAGGGGGGAGCTCCTACGAGCAGTACTTC
>TRBV7-3|-|TRBJ2-1|TRBD2
CASSPGLAYNEQFF
TGTGCCAGCAGCCCGGGACTAGCCTACAATGAGCAGTTCTTC
>TRBV4-3|-|TRBJ1-4|-
CASSPSVGATNEKLFF
TGCGCCAGCAGCCCCTCGGTGGGAGCAACTAATGAAAAACTGTTTTTT
>TRBV7-9|-|TRBJ2-5|-
CASSLSASQETQYF
TGTGCCAGCAGCTTGTCAGCCTCCCAAGAGACCCAGTACTTC
>TRBV2|-|TRBJ2-5|-
CASSAGQSGTQYF
TGTGCCAGCAGTGCGGGGCAGTCCGGGACCCAGTACTTC
>TRBV7-2|-|TRBJ2-3|-
CASSLLRTDTQYF
TGTGCCAGCAGCCTACTACGCACAGATACGCAGTATTTT
>TRBV5-1|-|TRBJ2-5|-
CASKYRRQEKYQETQYF
TGCGCCAGCAAATACCGGAGGCAGGAAAAGTACCAAGAGACCCAGTACTTC
>TRBV3-1/TRBV3-2|-|TRBJ1-2|-
CASSQEGWLDGYTF
TGTGCCAGCAGCCAAGAAGGCTGGCTCGACGGCTACACCTTC
>TRBV7-9|-|TRBJ1-2|-
CASSQGGADDGYTF
TGTGCCAGCAGCCAGGGCGGGGCGGATGATGGCTACACCTTC
>TRBV12-3/TRBV12-4|-|TRBJ2-1|-
CASSLTTYNEQFF
TGTGCCAGCAGTTTGACCACCTACAATGAGCAGTTCTTC
>TRBV5-1|-|TRBJ1-5|-
CASSLDGESNQPQHF
TGCGCCAGCAGCTTGGATGGGGAGAGCAATCAGCCCCAGCATTTT